Listed below are T cell receptor beta chains from one sample, sequenced in a study of CD8+ T cells in alopecia areata. The table came from immunoSEQ multiplex PCR; TCRdb's copy has only in-frame clones and leaves some out. This table holds hundreds of thousands of clones, roughly 60% found once. Sequences were derived from CD4+ T cells sorted from blood, sampled at week 24, from a patient treated with tofacitinib. The receptors derive from a human donor with alopecia areata. The conserved cysteine and the conserved F or W are not part of the CDR3 here. Each record gives: CDR3 length, J gene, V gene, CDR3 protein.

13,TRBJ2-2,TRBV2,ASSETGVNTGELF
10,TRBJ2-5,TRBV2,ASSGIEETQY
10,TRBJ2-5,TRBV29-1,SVEDFQETQY
15,TRBJ1-5,TRBV7-2,ASSLHAGTVLREPQH
14,TRBJ1-2,TRBV7-9,ASSPDGQGRSYGYT
10,TRBJ2-7,TRBV30,AWRQTGYEQY
13,TRBJ1-4,TRBV5-6,ASSPRDSTNEKLF
12,TRBJ1-5,TRBV28,ASLEGTGVQPQH
12,TRBJ1-4,TRBV2,ASVSSRTDEKLF
14,TRBJ2-5,TRBV2,ASSATLAGGEETQY
15,TRBJ1-6,TRBV4-1,ASSQDWGTSWNSPLH
12,TRBJ2-2,TRBV30,AVSTGYRSGELF
13,TRBJ1-3,TRBV5-1,ASSGRTGDGNTIY
12,TRBJ2-2,TRBV7-6,ASSLTRGTGELF
13,TRBJ2-2,TRBV6-5,ASRERISNTGELF
13,TRBJ2-7,TRBV7-9,ASSRGQPGVDEQY
13,TRBJ2-2,TRBV30,AWSVGGPGAGELF
12,TRBJ1-2,TRBV7-2,ASSLVSSNYGYT
13,TRBJ2-3,TRBV5-6,ASSPRDRGTDTQY
12,TRBJ2-3,TRBV15,ATSRDGTGGLVL
11,TRBJ1-5,TRBV23-1,ASRDREGQPQH
14,TRBJ1-1,TRBV5-1,ASSLMFGQGTTEAF
12,TRBJ1-6,TRBV7-2,ASSNGQGSSPLH
14,TRBJ2-6,TRBV4-1,ASSLFRGPGANVLT
15,TRBJ2-1,TRBV4-3,ASSQAGTGGPYNEQF
14,TRBJ2-6,TRBV4-3,ASSQHLLSGANVLT
11,TRBJ1-5,TRBV10-3,AISESGDQPQH
13,TRBJ1-2,TRBV7-9,ASSLEREDTNGYT
13,TRBJ2-6,TRBV2,ASSVVEAGANVLT
11,TRBJ2-5,TRBV5-1,ASSLGLGETQY
12,TRBJ2-7,TRBV5-4,ASSGTGQSYEQY
13,TRBJ2-1,TRBV6-5,ASRDNRVSLNEQF
13,TRBJ2-5,TRBV7-2,ASSFQLERSETQY
13,TRBJ1-5,TRBV15,ATSRGGGLNQPQH
12,TRBJ1-3,TRBV9,ASSVVGTGNTIY
12,TRBJ2-1,TRBV18,ASSPLGTDNEQF
11,TRBJ1-2,TRBV30,AWSARVRNGYT
12,TRBJ2-4,TRBV10-3,AISDDWAKNIQY
11,TRBJ2-1,TRBV2,ASQRTGIDEQF
12,TRBJ1-4,TRBV5-4,ASSRGGVEEKLF
13,TRBJ2-6,TRBV9,ASSVRPSGANVLT
11,TRBJ1-1,TRBV30,AWSSDTYTEAF
13,TRBJ1-6,TRBV12-5,ASGLDGPRHSPLH
11,TRBJ2-7,TRBV7-9,ASSRRTDYEQY
13,TRBJ2-3,TRBV5-1,ASSLNRVDTDTQY
16,TRBJ1-5,TRBV7-8,ASSPTWDVHGSNQPQH
11,TRBJ2-3,TRBV18,ASSPPVEDTQY
11,TRBJ2-5,TRBV5-1,ASRDGSQETQY
13,TRBJ2-3,TRBV7-2,ASSLATGGTDTQY
12,TRBJ2-3,TRBV28,ATRGRSGPDTQY
13,TRBJ2-1,TRBV5-1,ASSPLAGGPNEQF
12,TRBJ2-1,TRBV4-3,ASSQVGGPHEQF
11,TRBJ2-7,TRBV30,AWSVHSSYEQY
14,TRBJ2-2,TRBV5-6,ASSPPGSLRTGELF
11,TRBJ1-1,TRBV29-1,SVDSDMTTEAF
14,TRBJ2-3,TRBV14,ASSQITGGMGDTQY
13,TRBJ2-7,TRBV6-1,ASSEFWDRSYEQY
11,TRBJ2-5,TRBV10-3,AIARGEQETQY